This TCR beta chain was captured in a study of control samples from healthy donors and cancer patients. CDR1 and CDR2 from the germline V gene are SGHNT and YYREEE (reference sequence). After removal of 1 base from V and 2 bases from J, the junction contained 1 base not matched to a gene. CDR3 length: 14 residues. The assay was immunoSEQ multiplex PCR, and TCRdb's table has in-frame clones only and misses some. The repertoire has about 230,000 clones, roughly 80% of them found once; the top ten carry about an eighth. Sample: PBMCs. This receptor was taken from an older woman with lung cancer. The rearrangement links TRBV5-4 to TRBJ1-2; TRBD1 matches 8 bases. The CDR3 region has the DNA TGTGCCAGCAGCTTGACAGGGGGAAACTATGGCTACACCTTC. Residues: CASSLTGGNYGYTF.